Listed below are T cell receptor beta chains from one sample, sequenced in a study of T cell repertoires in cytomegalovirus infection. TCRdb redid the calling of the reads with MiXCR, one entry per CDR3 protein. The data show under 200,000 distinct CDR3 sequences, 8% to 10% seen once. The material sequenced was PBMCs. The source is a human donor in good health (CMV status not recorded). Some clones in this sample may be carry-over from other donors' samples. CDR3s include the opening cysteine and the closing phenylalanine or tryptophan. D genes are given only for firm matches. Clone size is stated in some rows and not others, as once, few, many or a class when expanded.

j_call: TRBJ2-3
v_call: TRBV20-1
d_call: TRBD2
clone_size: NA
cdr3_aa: CSARGPGGPGLRRTDTQYF

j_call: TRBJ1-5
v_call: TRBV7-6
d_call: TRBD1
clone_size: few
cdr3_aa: CASSFGTGGMNQPQHF

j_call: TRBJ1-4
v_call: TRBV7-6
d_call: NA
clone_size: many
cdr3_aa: CASSASGINEKLFF

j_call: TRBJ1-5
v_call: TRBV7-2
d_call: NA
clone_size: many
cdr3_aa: CASSPVSRTDQPQHF

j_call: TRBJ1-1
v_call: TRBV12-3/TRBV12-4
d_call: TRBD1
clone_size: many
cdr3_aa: CASRMTGGKDTEAFF

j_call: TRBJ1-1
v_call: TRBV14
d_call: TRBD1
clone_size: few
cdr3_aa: CASSRHRQGFRATEAFF

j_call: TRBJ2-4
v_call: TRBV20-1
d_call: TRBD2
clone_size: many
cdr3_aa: CSARTSGADIQYF

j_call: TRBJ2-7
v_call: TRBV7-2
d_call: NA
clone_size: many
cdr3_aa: CASSLMAGYKGYEQYF

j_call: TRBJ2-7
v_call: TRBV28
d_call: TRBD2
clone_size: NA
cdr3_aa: CASSLPEGLAHEQYF

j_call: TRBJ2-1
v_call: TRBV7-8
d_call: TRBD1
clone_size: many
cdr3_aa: CASSVPGGNEQFF

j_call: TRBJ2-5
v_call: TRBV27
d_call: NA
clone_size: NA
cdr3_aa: CASSSLGRETQYF

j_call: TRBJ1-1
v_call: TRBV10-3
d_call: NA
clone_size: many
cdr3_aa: CAISDSGQTLEAFF

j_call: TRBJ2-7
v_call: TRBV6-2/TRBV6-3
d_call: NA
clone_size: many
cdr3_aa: CASSYPRIPYEQYF

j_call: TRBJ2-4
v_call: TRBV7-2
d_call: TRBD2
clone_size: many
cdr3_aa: CASSPRGDIQYF

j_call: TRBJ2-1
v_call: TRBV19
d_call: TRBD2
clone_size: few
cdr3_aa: CASSSGRGSYNEQFF

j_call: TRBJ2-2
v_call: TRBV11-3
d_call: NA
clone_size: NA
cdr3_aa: CASSLQTGPNTGELFF

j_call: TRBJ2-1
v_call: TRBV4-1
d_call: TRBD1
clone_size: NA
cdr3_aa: CASSERTGSNNEQFF

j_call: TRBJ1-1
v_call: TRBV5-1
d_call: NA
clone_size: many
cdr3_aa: CASSTSGANTEAFF

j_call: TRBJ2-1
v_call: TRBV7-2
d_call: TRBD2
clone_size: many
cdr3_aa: CASSFDVGRRNEQFF

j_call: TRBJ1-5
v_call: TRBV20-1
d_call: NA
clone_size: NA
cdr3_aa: CSARSGDQPQHF

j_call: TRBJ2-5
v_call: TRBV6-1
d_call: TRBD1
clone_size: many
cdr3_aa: CASSGPTGVGETQYF

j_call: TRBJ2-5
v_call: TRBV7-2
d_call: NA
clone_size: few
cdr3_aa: CASSPELGGETQYF

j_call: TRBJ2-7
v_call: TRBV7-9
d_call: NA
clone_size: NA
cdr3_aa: CASSPGAQVSYEQYF

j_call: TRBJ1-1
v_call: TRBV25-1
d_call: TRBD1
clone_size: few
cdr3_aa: CASSDPRTGLYTEAFF

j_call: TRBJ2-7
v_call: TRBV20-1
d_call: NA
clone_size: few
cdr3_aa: CSARDVPVSYEQYF

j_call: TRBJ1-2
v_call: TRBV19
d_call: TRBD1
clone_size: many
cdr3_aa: CASIGFRGGALNYGYTF

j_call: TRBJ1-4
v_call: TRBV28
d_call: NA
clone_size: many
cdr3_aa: CASNLQGSREKLFF

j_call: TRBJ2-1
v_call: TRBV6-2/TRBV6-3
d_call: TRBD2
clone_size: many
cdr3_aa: CASSPRTSGFYNEQFF

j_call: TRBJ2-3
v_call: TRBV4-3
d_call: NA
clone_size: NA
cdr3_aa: CASSQERAVSTDTQYF

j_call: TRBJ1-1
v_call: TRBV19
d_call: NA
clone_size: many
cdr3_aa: CASSPLMNTEAFF

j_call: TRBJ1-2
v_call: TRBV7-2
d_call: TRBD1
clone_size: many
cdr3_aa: CASSLMRRTGGSYGYTF

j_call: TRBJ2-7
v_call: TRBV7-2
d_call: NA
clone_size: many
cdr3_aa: CASSASVGAYEQYF

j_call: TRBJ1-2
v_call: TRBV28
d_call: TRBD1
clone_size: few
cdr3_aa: CASSPDRVNYGYTF

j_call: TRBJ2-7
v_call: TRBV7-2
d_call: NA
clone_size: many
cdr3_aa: CASSLRTRDAGSYEQYF

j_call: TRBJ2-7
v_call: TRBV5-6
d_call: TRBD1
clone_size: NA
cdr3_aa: CASSLSAGGWGEQYF

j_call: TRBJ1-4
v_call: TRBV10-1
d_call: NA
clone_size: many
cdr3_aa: CASSAGSDATNEKLFF

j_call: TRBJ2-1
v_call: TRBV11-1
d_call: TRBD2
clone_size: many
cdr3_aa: CASSRRRTSGAYNEQFF

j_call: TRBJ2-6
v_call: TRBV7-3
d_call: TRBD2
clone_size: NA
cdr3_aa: CASSPGLASSGANVLTF

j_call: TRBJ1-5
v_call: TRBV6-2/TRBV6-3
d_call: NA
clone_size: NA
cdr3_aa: CASSSRGGGNQPQHF

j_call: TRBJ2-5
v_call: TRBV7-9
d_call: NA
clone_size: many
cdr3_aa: CASSLGVLPQETQYF

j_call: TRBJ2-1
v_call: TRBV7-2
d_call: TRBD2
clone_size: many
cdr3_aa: CASSQRGTSGRGSYNEQFF

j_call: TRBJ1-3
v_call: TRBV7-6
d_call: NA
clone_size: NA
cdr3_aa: CASSLAPVGSGNTIYF

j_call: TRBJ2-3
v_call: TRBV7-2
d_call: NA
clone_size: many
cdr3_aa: CASSLRGGTTDTQYF

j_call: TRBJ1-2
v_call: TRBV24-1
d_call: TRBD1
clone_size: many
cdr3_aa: CATSDRGLDGYTF

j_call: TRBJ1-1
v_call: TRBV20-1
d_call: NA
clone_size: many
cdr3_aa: CSAIADVKEAFF

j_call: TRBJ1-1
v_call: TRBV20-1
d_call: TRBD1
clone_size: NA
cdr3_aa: CSARVPTGGTEAFF

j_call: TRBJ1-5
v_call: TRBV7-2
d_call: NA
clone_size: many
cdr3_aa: CASSLGQYNQPQHF

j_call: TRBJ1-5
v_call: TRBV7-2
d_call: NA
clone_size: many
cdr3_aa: CASSPGSRDQPQHF

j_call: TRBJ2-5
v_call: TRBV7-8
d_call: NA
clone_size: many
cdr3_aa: CASSFPRGVGTETQYF

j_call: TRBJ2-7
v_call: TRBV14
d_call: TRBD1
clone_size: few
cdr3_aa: CASSQEQGAHYEQYF